This T cell receptor (beta chain) derives from a study of T cell repertoires in cytomegalovirus infection. From germline, CDR1 is SGHDN and CDR2 FVKESK. The V and J ends lost 1 base and 4 bases respectively, with 8 bases between them. The CDR3 totals 13 residues. In TCRdb, the reads were re-called with MiXCR into one record per CDR3 protein. The sample has about 330,000 distinct CDR3 sequences, around a tenth seen once. The sample consisted of PBMCs. The clonotype was recovered from a human donor in good health (CMV status not recorded). Some clones in this sample may be carry-over from other donors' samples. The chain links TRBV14 to TRBJ2-7, with a weak D call TRBD2 (5 bases). CDR3 residues: CASSQGRSYEQYF. For the CDR3, the DNA is TGTGCCAGCAGCCAAGGGAGGTCTTACGAGCAGTACTTC.